These 28 T cell receptor beta chains originate from one sample sequenced in a study of cytomegalovirus exposure and HLA in healthy donors. Researchers ran the PCR with 60 Vbeta and 13 Jbeta primers. This table comes from immunoSEQ multiplex PCR, and its TCRdb copy is limited to in-frame clones, with some not included. Of fewer than 200,000 clones in the sample, approximately 80% are singletons; the top ten hold 7.4%. The sequencing input was PBMCs. The receptors originated from a male donor in good health and CMV-seropositive.

The rearrangement links TRBV5-1 to TRBJ1-4; no clear D. Per germline, CDR1 SGHRS and CDR2 YFSETQ. The length of the CDR3 is 15 residues. V lost 2 bases to trimming and J lost 0 bases, with 8 bases between them. CDR3 residues: CASSFRDATNEKLFF. CDR3 sequence (DNA): TGCGCCAGCAGCTTCCGAGATGCAACTAATGAAAAACTGTTTTTT.

The V and J genes are TRBV6-5 and TRBJ2-1, with TRBD2 identical over 10 bases. Trimming removed 4 bases from V and 1 base from J; junction bases left unmatched: 4. Germline assignment: CDR1 MNHEY and CDR2 SVGAGI. The CDR3 spans 16 residues. In nucleotides, the CDR3 is TGTGCCAGCAGTTCCCTTAGCGGGGGGTCCTACAATGAGCAGTTCTTC. Protein: CASSSLSGGSYNEQFF.

In this sample, this clone turned up a few times. The gene calls are TRBV2 and TRBJ1-5; 9 nucleotides agree with TRBD1. Losses at the gene ends were 7 bases for V and 8 bases for J; bases not matched to a gene: 6. CDR1 and CDR2 from the germline V gene are SNHLY and FYNNEI. The CDR3 totals 13 residues. CDR3 loop: CASTDRGIEPQHF. Written as DNA, the CDR3 is TGTGCCAGCACGGACAGGGGTATTGAGCCCCAGCATTTT.

The V gene is TRBV7-8, the J gene TRBJ2-3, with a possible D match to TRBD1 (6 bases). V dropped 6 bases and J dropped 8 bases, with 21 bases sitting between them. The CDR3 contains 15 residues. Germline V CDR1 and CDR2: SGHVS, FQNEAQ. CDR3 protein: CASRLIGGQKGTQYF. Here the CDR3 DNA reads TGTGCCAGCAGACTTATAGGGGGTCAGAAGGGTACGCAGTATTTT.

The CDR3 reads CASRSTDTKETQYF. CDR3 DNA: TGTGCCAGCAGATCTACAGATACAAAAGAGACCCAGTACTTC. V usage is TRBV6-5 and J usage is TRBJ2-5; D is unresolved. The CDR3 spans 14 residues. CDR1 and CDR2 from the germline V gene are MNHEY and SVGAGI. Trimming removed 6 bases from V and 3 bases from J, with 14 bases in between.

The chain uses TRBV5-4 and TRBJ1-2; no reliable D call. This CDR3 is 15 amino acids long. Germline CDR1 SGHNT, CDR2 YYREEE (reference sequence). V was cut by 0 bases and J by 4 bases, with 13 bases left in between. This CDR3 is CASSLGSGSSYGYTF. Written as DNA, the CDR3 is TGTGCCAGCAGCTTGGGGTCGGGAAGCAGCTATGGCTACACCTTC.

CDR3 DNA: TGTGCCAGCAGTATAGCGGGGGGCTCTCCCGGGGAGCTGTTTTTT. It is translated as CASSIAGGSPGELFF. This chain links TRBV7-6 with TRBJ2-2, with TRBD2 identical over 10 bases. This CDR3 contains 15 residues. Germline lookup yields CDR1 SGHVS and CDR2 FNYEAQ. V shed 6 bases, J shed 6 bases, and the junction held 7 bases outside the gene matches.

This clone was seen just once. V is TRBV15 and J is TRBJ2-5; tentatively, D is TRBD1 (6 bases). Trimming took off 9 bases at V and 1 base at J, with 18 bases between the two ends. This CDR3 region has 15 residues. The V gene's germline CDR1 is LNHNV and CDR2 YYDKDF (reference sequence). CDR3 sequence (DNA): TGTGCCACAGCGAGACGGGACACTCTCCAAGAGACCCAGTACTTC. It translates to CATARRDTLQETQYF.

The gene calls are TRBV2 and TRBJ1-5; TRBD1 might be the D (6 bases). V was pared by 5 bases and J by 4 bases, with 12 bases between. Germline CDR1 is SNHLY and CDR2 is FYNNEI. The CDR3 runs to 14 residues. DNA of the CDR3: TGTGCCAGCAGTCCAGGGGTGGCTAATCAGCCCCAGCATTTT. Translated: CASSPGVANQPQHF.

The chain is built from TRBV4-2 and TRBJ2-4; 7 bases match TRBD1. With V trimmed by 1 base and J by 1 base, 7 bases remained unmatched. CDR3 length: 17 amino acids. Per the germline V gene, CDR1 is LGHNA and CDR2 is YNFKEQ. The CDR3 is CASSQAIMGQAKNIQYF. The CDR3 DNA follows: TGTGCCAGCAGCCAAGCAATAATGGGACAGGCCAAAAACATTCAGTACTTC.

As regards this clone: One junction end disagrees with the germline gene, perhaps due to a read error. The V gene is TRBV7-9, the J gene TRBJ2-5; no definite D call. This CDR3 is 14 amino acids long. The germline V gene has CDR1 SEHNR and CDR2 FQNEAQ (reference sequence). The CDR3 protein is CSSSLELVGETQYF. The CDR3 region has the DNA TGTTCCAGCAGCTTGGAGCTAGTGGGAGAGACCCAGTACTTC. The full variable domain, rest sourced from reference TRBV7-9 and TRBJ2-5, is DTGVSQNPRHKITKRGQNVTFRCDPISEHNRLYWYRQTLGQGPEFLTYFQNEAQLEKSRLLSDRFSAERPKGSFSTLEIQRTEQGDSAMYLCSSSLELVGETQYFGPGTRLLVL.

The chain couples TRBV6-1 to TRBJ2-7; D gene ambiguous. There are 12 residues in the CDR3. V lost 3 bases to trimming and J lost 1 base, with 4 bases between them. The germline gives CDR1 MNHNS, CDR2 SASEGT. DNA of the CDR3: TGTGCCAGCAGTGACAGATCCTACGAGCAGTACTTC. Its protein product is CASSDRSYEQYF.

The chain has TRBV13 and TRBJ2-5; maybe TRBD2 (7 bases). Germline CDR1 and CDR2: PRHDT and FYEKMQ (reference sequence). Trimming stripped 5 bases from V and 4 bases from J, with 17 bases between. This CDR3 spans 15 amino acids. Written as DNA, the CDR3 is TGTGCCAGCAGCCGACTAGCCCGAGGGGGAGAGACCCAGTACTTC. Translated: CASSRLARGGETQYF.

The rearrangement uses TRBV30 and TRBJ1-5; 8 bases are shared with TRBD1. V was clipped by 5 bases and J by 5 bases; unmatched bases: 5. Germline V gene sequence: CDR1 GTSNPN, CDR2 SVGIG (reference sequence). The CDR3 totals 13 residues. The CDR3 DNA reads TGTGCCTGGGGCCCAGGGGGCGATCAGCCCCAGCATTTT. The encoded protein is CAWGPGGDQPQHF.

The gene calls are TRBV5-6 and TRBJ2-7, with TRBD1 matching 8 bases. Germline CDR1 and CDR2: SGHDT and YYEEEE. There are 16 residues in the CDR3. The V and J ends lost 4 bases and 6 bases, in that order; junction bases with no gene match: 15. The CDR3 DNA sequence: TGTGCCAGCAGCCTCCCTCGACAGGGGTATTGGGGCGAGCAGTACTTC. Encoded protein: CASSLPRQGYWGEQYF.

This clone was seen just once. The CDR3 loop is CASSPNQGGGTEAFF. The CDR3 nucleotides read TGCGCCAGCAGCCCCAACCAGGGAGGAGGCACTGAAGCTTTCTTT. The V and J genes are TRBV4-3 and TRBJ1-1; maybe TRBD1 (5 bases). The CDR3 contains 15 residues. Trimming took 4 bases from V and 4 from J, leaving 16 bases between them. The V gene's germline CDR1 is LGHNA and CDR2 YSLEER.

V is TRBV7-9 and J is TRBJ1-4; 10 bases are a match to TRBD1. Trimming cost V 5 bases and J 6 bases; bases outside gene matches: 6. The V gene's germline CDR1 is SEHNR and CDR2 FQNEAQ (reference sequence). The CDR3 is 15 amino acids. The CDR3: CASSPTGTGDEKLFF. In nucleotides, the CDR3 is TGTGCCAGCAGCCCGACCGGGACAGGGGATGAAAAACTGTTTTTT.

The chain couples TRBV10-2 to TRBJ2-1; tentative D call: TRBD1 (6 bases). Germline CDR1 reads WSHSY; CDR2 reads SAAADI. V lost 8 bases and J lost 0, with 11 bases in between. The CDR3 spans 14 residues. CDR3: CASQTGSSYNEQFF. The CDR3 DNA reads TGCGCCAGCCAGACAGGAAGCTCCTACAATGAGCAGTTCTTC.

This clone has only a few counts. V usage is TRBV14 and J usage is TRBJ1-5, with no clear D. The V gene lost 4 bases and the J gene lost 5 bases, with 9 bases spanning the gap. CDR3 length: 13 residues. Germline V gives CDR1 SGHDN, CDR2 FVKESK. CDR3 nucleotide sequence: TGTGCCAGCAGCCGGGGAGGCCATCAGCCCCAGCATTTT. Its translation is CASSRGGHQPQHF.

The chain carries TRBV7-8 and TRBJ2-1; 8 bases fit TRBD1. CDR1 is SGHVS and CDR2 is FQNEAQ in the germline V gene. V shed 6 bases, J shed 9 bases, and the junction held 4 bases outside the gene matches. The CDR3 totals 12 residues. The CDR3 DNA is TGTGCCAGCAGTCATCAGGGGGCTGAGCAGTTCTTC. Translating it yields CASSHQGAEQFF.

This sequence joins TRBV27 and TRBJ1-2; 9 bases map to TRBD1. V dropped 4 bases and J dropped 4; count of bases not matched to a gene: 10. This CDR3 has 16 residues. Per the germline V gene, CDR1 is MNHEY and CDR2 is SMNVEV (reference sequence). The CDR3 region is CASSSIQGAVFYGYTF. Written as DNA, the CDR3 is TGTGCCAGCAGTTCTATACAGGGGGCTGTTTTCTATGGCTACACCTTC.

J is TRBJ1-1 and V is TRBV21-1; TRBD1 reflects the table's D call only, with no check against the DNA. TRBV21-1 is given as a pseudogene. The CDR3 loop spans 15 amino acids. CDR3 nucleotides: TGTGCCAGCAGCAAAGAACCCGAGGGGGACACTGAAGCTTTCTTT. It is translated as CASSKEPEGDTEAFF.

The chain recombines TRBV9 with TRBJ1-1; D call uncertain. Trimming shortened V by 0 bases and J by 10 bases, and 16 bases separated the two germline ends. CDR1 SGDLS and CDR2 YYNGEE come from the germline V gene. The CDR3 sequence is 14 residues long. The CDR3, as DNA: TGTGCCAGCAGCGTAGCCCAGAGTGAGGCCGGAGCTTTCTTT. Its protein product is CASSVAQSEAGAFF.

V gene TRBV27 combines with J gene TRBJ2-1; TRBD1 agrees at 12 bases. Germline trimming cut 5 bases from V and 0 bases from J; bases unmatched to any gene: 8. Germline CDR1 MNHEY, CDR2 SMNVEV (reference sequence). This CDR3 is built from 18 residues. Written as DNA, the CDR3 is TGTGCCAGCAGTCACTCCCGGGACAGGGGGCTCTCCTACAATGAGCAGTTCTTC. Amino acid sequence: CASSHSRDRGLSYNEQFF.

V and J are TRBV9 and TRBJ1-2; a weak D match, TRBD1 (5 bases). The CDR3 runs to 13 residues. Germline V gene sequence: CDR1 SGDLS, CDR2 YYNGEE. V lost 4 bases and J 6 bases, leaving 13 bases between the germline ends. In DNA form, the CDR3 reads TGTGCCAGCAGCCTTCAGGGATCGGATGGCTACACCTTC. This codes for CASSLQGSDGYTF. Variable domain in full (rest from reference TRBV9 and TRBJ1-2): DSGVTQTPKHLITATGQRVTLRCSPRSGDLSVYWYQQSLDQGLQFLIQYYNGEERAKGNILERFSAQQFPDLHSELNLSSLELGDSALYFCASSLQGSDGYTFGSGTRLTVV.

V is TRBV6-5 and J is TRBJ1-5, with D possibly being TRBD1 (6 bases). V was pared by 8 bases and J by 5 bases, with 10 bases between. CDR1 and CDR2 (germline): MNHEY, SVGAGI. CDR3 size: 12 residues. CDR3 sequence (DNA): TGTGCCAGCGGACAGCTCTATCAGCCCCAGCATTTT. Protein sequence: CASGQLYQPQHF.

The gene calls are TRBV6-5 and TRBJ2-2; 16 bases are shared with TRBD2. Germline CDR1 and CDR2: MNHEY and SVGAGI. The trim removed 2 bases at V and 10 bases at J, leaving 4 bases unmatched. The CDR3 has 16 amino acids. The CDR3 is CASSYGTSGGALELFF. CDR3 nucleotide sequence: TGTGCCAGCAGTTACGGGACTAGCGGGGGGGCCTTGGAGCTGTTTTTT.

This clone came up once. The DNA for the CDR3 is TGTGCCAGCAGTGGACAGGGGGCTTACCCTAACTATGGCTACACCTTC. This translates into CASSGQGAYPNYGYTF. V gene TRBV6-1 combines with J gene TRBJ1-2; the match to TRBD1 covers 10 bases. The CDR3 contains 16 residues. Germline CDR1 and CDR2: MNHNS and SASEGT. The V segment lost 4 bases and the J segment 0 bases; nucleotides outside the gene matches: 5.